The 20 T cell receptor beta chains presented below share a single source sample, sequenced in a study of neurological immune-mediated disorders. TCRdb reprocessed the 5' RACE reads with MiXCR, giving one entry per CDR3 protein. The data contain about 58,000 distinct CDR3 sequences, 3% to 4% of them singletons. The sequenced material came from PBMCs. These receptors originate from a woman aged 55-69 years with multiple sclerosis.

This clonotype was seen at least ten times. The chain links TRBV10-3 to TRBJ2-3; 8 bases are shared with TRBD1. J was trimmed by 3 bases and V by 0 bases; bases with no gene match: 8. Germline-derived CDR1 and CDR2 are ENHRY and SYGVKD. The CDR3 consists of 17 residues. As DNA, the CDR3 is TGTGCCATCAGTGAGTCGGTGGCAGGGGGCGAGACAGATACGCAGTATTTT. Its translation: CAISESVAGGETDTQYF.

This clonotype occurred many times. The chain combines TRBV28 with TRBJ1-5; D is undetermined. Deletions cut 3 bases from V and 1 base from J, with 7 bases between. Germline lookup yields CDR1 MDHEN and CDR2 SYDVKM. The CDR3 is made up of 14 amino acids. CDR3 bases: TGTGCCAGCAGTTTGGTCTTGAGCAATCAGCCCCAGCATTTT. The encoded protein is CASSLVLSNQPQHF.

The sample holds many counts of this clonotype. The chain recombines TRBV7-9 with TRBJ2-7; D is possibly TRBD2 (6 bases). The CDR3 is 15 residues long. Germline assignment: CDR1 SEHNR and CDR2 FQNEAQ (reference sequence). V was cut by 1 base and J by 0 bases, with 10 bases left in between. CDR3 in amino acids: CASSLDGGISYEQYF. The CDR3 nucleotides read TGTGCCAGCAGCTTAGATGGGGGGATCTCCTACGAGCAGTACTTC. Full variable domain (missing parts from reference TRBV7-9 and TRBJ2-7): DTGVSQNPRHKITKRGQNVTFRCDPISEHNRLYWYRQTLGQGPEFLTYFQNEAQLEKSRLLSDRFSAERPKGSFSTLEIQRTEQGDSAMYLCASSLDGGISYEQYFGPGTRLTVT.

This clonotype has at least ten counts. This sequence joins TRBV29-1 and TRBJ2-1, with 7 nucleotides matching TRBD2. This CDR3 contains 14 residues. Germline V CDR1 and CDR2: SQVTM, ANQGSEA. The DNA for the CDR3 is TGCGCCTGCAGCGTCCCCGGCGGGAGCGATGAGCAGTTCTTC. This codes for CACSVPGGSDEQFF.

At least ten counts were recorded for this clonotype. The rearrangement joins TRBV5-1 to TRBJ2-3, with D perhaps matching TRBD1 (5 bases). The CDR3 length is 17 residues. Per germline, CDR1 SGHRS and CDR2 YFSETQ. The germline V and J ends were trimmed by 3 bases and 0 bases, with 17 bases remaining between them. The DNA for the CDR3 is TGCGCCAGCAGCTCGCTGACAGTATCGACTAGCACAGATACGCAGTATTTT. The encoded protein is CASSSLTVSTSTDTQYF. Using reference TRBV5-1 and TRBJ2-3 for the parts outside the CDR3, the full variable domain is KAGVTQTPRYLIKTRGQQVTLSCSPISGHRSVSWYQQTPGQGLQFLFEYFSETQRNKGNFPGRFSGRQFSNSRSEMNVSTLELGDSALYLCASSSLTVSTSTDTQYFGPGTRLTVL.

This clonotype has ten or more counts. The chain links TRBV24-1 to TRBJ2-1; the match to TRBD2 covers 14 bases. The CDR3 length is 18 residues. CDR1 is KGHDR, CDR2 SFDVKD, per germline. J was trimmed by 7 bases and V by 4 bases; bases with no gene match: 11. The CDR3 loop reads CATSDPAPTSGRVNEQFF. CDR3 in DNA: TGTGCCACCAGTGACCCGGCCCCGACTAGCGGGAGGGTAAATGAGCAGTTCTTC.

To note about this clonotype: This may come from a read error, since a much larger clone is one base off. The chain's CDR3 is CASSPGKDFETQYF. The CDR3 bases are TGTGCCAGCAGCCCGGGAAAGGACTTTGAGACCCAGTACTTC. The chain joins TRBV9 to TRBJ2-5; maybe TRBD2 (5 bases). V lost 4 bases, J lost 5 bases, and 15 bases lay in between. Germline CDR1 and CDR2: SGDLS and YYNGEE. The CDR3 totals 14 residues.

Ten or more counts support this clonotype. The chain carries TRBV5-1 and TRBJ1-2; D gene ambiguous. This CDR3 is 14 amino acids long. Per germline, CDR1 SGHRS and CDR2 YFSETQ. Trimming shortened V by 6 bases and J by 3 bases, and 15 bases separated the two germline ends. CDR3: CASNLAGNDYGYTF. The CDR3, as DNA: TGCGCCAGCAATCTAGCGGGTAACGACTATGGCTACACCTTC.

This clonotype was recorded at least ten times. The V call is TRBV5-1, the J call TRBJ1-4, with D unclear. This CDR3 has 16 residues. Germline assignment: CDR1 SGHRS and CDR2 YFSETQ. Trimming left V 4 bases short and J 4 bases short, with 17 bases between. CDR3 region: CASSVVEGRINEKLFF. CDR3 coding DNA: TGCGCCAGCAGCGTCGTCGAAGGACGGATTAATGAAAAACTGTTTTTT.

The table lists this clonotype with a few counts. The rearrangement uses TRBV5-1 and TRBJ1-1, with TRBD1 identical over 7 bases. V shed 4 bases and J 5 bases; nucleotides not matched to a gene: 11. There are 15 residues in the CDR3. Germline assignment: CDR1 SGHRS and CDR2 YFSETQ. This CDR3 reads CASSADRATRTEAFF. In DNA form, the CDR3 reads TGCGCCAGCAGCGCCGACAGGGCGACCAGGACTGAAGCTTTCTTT.

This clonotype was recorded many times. As DNA, the CDR3 is TGTGCCAGCAGTCTCGACGGGGGCTGGGAGCAGTACTTC. Protein product: CASSLDGGWEQYF. The chain uses TRBV12-3 or TRBV12-4 and TRBJ2-7, with D tentatively TRBD1 or TRBD2 (6 bases each). The CDR3 is made up of 13 amino acids. The germline V and J ends were trimmed by 5 bases and 7 bases, with 15 bases remaining between them.

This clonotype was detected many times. The CDR3 sequence: CRASGGTDTQYF. DNA of the CDR3: TGCAGGGCCTCAGGGGGCACAGATACGCAGTATTTT. The genes are TRBV20-1 and TRBJ2-3; D may be TRBD1 (6 bases). The germline CDR1 and CDR2 sequences are DFQATT and SNEGSKA (reference sequence). The CDR3 is 12 amino acids.

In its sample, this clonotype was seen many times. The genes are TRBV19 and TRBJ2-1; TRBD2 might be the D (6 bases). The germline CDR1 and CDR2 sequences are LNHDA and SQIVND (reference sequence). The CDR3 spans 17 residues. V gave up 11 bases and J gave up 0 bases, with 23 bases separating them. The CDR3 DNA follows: TGTGCCCAACTAAACGGGGCAGGAGGGGCCTCCTACAATGAGCAGTTCTTC. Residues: CAQLNGAGGASYNEQFF.

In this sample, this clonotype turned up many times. DNA of the CDR3: TGCGCCAGCAGCTTGGGTAGCGGGACCAACAATGAGCAGTTCTTC. This codes for CASSLGSGTNNEQFF. The rearrangement links TRBV5-1 to TRBJ2-1; TRBD2 agrees at 8 bases. V lost 0 bases, J lost 5 bases, and 4 bases stayed unmatched. The length of the CDR3 is 15 residues. Germline V gene data show CDR1 as SGHRS and CDR2 as YFSETQ. The full variable domain, with the rest looked up from reference TRBV5-1 and TRBJ2-1, is KAGVTQTPRYLIKTRGQQVTLSCSPISGHRSVSWYQQTPGQGLQFLFEYFSETQRNKGNFPGRFSGRQFSNSRSEMNVSTLELGDSALYLCASSLGSGTNNEQFFGPGTRLTVL.

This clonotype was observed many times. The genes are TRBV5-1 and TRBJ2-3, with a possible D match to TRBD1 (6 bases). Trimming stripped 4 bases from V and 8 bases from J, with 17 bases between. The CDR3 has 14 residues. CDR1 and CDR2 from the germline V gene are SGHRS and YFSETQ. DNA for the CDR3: TGCGCCAGCAGCCCCCGACTGACAGGTGTTACGCAGTATTTT. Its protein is CASSPRLTGVTQYF.

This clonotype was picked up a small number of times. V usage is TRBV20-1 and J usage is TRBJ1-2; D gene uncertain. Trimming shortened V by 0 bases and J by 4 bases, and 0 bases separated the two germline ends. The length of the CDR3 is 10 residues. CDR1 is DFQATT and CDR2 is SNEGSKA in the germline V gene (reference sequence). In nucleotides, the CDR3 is TGCAGTGCTAGAGACTATGGCTACACCTTC. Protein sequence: CSARDYGYTF.

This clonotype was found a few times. The CDR3 region is CASSFLAGGEQFF. The CDR3 DNA reads TGCGCCAGCAGCTTCCTAGCGGGGGGCGAGCAGTTCTTC. The rearrangement uses TRBV5-1 and TRBJ2-1; TRBD2 aligns across 11 bases. V was clipped by 2 bases and J by 10 bases; unmatched bases: 2. Germline V gene data show CDR1 as SGHRS and CDR2 as YFSETQ. The CDR3 is made up of 13 amino acids. The whole variable domain, filled in from reference TRBV5-1 and TRBJ2-1, reads KAGVTQTPRYLIKTRGQQVTLSCSPISGHRSVSWYQQTPGQGLQFLFEYFSETQRNKGNFPGRFSGRQFSNSRSEMNVSTLELGDSALYLCASSFLAGGEQFFGPGTRLTVL.

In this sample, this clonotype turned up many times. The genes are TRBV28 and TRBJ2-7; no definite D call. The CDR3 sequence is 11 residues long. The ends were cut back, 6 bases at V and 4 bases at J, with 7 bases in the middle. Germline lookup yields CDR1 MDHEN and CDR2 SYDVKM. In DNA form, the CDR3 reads TGTGCCAGCAGGTCCCATTACGAGCAGTACTTC. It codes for CASRSHYEQYF.

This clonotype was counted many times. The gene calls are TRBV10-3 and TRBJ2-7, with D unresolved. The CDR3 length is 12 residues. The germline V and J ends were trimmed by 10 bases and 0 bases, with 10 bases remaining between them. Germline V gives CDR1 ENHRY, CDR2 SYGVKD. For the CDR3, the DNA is TGTGCCACCCAAGGCAGCTCCTACGAGCAGTACTTC. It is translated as CATQGSSYEQYF.

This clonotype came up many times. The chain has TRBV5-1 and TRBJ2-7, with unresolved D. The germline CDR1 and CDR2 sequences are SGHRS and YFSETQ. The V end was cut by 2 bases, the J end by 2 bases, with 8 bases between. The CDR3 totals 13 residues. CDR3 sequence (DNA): TGCGCCAGCAGCTTTGCAACAACCTACGAGCAGTACTTC. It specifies CASSFATTYEQYF.